The 9 T cell receptor beta chains below come from one sample, sequenced in a study of metastatic and nonmetastatic thyroid tumors. There were no patients who had received any treatment before thyroid surgery. MiXCR was used by TCRdb to re-call the PCR reads. The sample holds roughly 34,000 clones, around 23% seen once. Specimen: tumor tissue. The receptors come from a male donor with papillary thyroid cancer or a benign thyroid nodule (not recorded which). Some clones in this sample may be carry-over from other donors' samples.

This clone came up a few times. V and J are TRBV24-1 and TRBJ2-7; the match to TRBD1 covers 10 bases. Losses at the gene ends were 6 bases for V and 4 bases for J; bases not matched to a gene: 11. The CDR3 extends over 16 amino acids. Germline V gene sequence: CDR1 KGHDR, CDR2 SFDVKD. CDR3 sequence reads: CATSTTGTGARYEQYF. CDR3 sequence (DNA): TGTGCCACCAGTACTACCGGGACAGGGGCTCGGTACGAGCAGTACTTC.

This rearrangement joins TRBV20-1 to TRBJ2-1; 12 nucleotides match TRBD2. Per the germline V gene, CDR1 is DFQATT and CDR2 is SNEGSKA (reference sequence). J lost 10 bases, V lost 2 bases, and 12 bases had no gene match. This CDR3 comprises 16 residues. The CDR3 nucleotides read TGCAGTGCTAGATCCCCTAGCGGGAGGGAAGGATTGGAGCAGTTCTTC. Translating it yields CSARSPSGREGLEQFF.

The rearrangement uses TRBV6-2 or TRBV6-3 and TRBJ2-2; either TRBD1 or TRBD2 may supply D (7 bases each). Germline assignment: CDR1 MNHEY and CDR2 SVGEGT. This CDR3 region has 15 residues. V was pared by 7 bases and J by 8 bases, with 20 bases between. The CDR3 here is CASNQGGLMSGELFF. CDR3 in DNA: TGTGCCAGCAACCAGGGGGGGCTGATGTCTGGGGAGCTGTTTTTT.

For this clone: This may come from a read error, since a much larger clone is one base off. This chain joins TRBV5-6 and TRBJ2-3; D might be TRBD1 (5 bases). Germline lookup yields CDR1 SGHDT and CDR2 YYEEEE. CDR3 length: 16 amino acids. The CDR3 reads CDSSLGVRVGTDTQYF. CDR3 sequence (DNA): TGTGACAGCAGCTTGGGTGTCAGGGTTGGGACAGATACGCAGTATTTT.

V is TRBV9 and J is TRBJ2-5; 11 bases agree with TRBD2. Germline V lookup: CDR1 SGDLS, CDR2 YYNGEE. V lost 0 bases, J lost 1 base, and 8 bases stayed unmatched. The CDR3 length is 18 residues. The CDR3 spells CASSVGELAGGAQETQYF. For the CDR3, the DNA is TGTGCCAGCAGCGTAGGAGAATTAGCGGGGGGGGCCCAAGAGACCCAGTACTTC.

V usage is TRBV7-2 and J usage is TRBJ2-1; D gene uncertain. The germline CDR1 and CDR2 sequences are SGHTA and FQGNSA. V shed 2 bases and J shed 8 bases, with 10 bases lying between them. The length of the CDR3 is 13 residues. CDR3 DNA sequence: TGTGCCAGCAGCTTATTTATCAGGCATGAGCAGTTCTTC. It codes for CASSLFIRHEQFF. The full variable domain, completed using reference TRBV7-2 and TRBJ2-1, is GAGVSQSPSNKVTEKGKDVELRCDPISGHTALYWYRQSLGQGLEFLIYFQGNSAPDKSGLPSDRFSAERTGGSVSTLTIQRTQQEDSAVYLCASSLFIRHEQFFGPGTRLTVL.

The chain uses TRBV3-1 and TRBJ2-2, with 9 bases lining up with TRBD1. The CDR3 has 16 amino acids. CDR1 is LGHDT and CDR2 is YNNKEL in the germline V gene (reference sequence). V lost 2 bases and J lost 1; bases outside the gene matches: 2. The CDR3 here is CASSQWGQGNTGELFF. CDR3 nucleotide sequence: TGTGCCAGCAGCCAATGGGGACAGGGGAACACCGGGGAGCTGTTTTTT. The whole variable domain, filled in from reference TRBV3-1 and TRBJ2-2, reads DTAVSQTPKYLVTQMGNDKSIKCEQNLGHDTMYWYKQDSKKFLKIMFSYNNKELIINETVPNRFSPKSPDKAHLNLHINSLELGDSAVYFCASSQWGQGNTGELFFGEGSRLTVL.

This sequence joins TRBV20-1 and TRBJ1-2; a possible D gene is TRBD1 (5 bases). Trimming left V 0 bases short and J 5 bases short, with 13 bases between. Germline CDR1 DFQATT, CDR2 SNEGSKA (reference sequence). The CDR3 is 14 residues long. CDR3 in amino acids: CSAREAGIGYGYTF. The CDR3 nucleotides are TGCAGTGCTAGAGAGGCAGGGATAGGGTATGGCTACACCTTC.

This clone was detected only a few times. The chain has TRBV27 and TRBJ1-6; D remains ambiguous. This CDR3 has 16 residues. Trimming pared 2 bases from V and 0 bases from J, leaving 8 bases between. The germline gives CDR1 MNHEY, CDR2 SMNVEV (reference sequence). The CDR3 region has the DNA TGTGCCAGCAGTTTAGCTGATGGCTCCTATAATTCACCCCTCCACTTT. Its protein is CASSLADGSYNSPLHF.